This T cell receptor beta chain was identified during a study of blood T cell repertoires in COVID-19. Produced via immunoSEQ multiplex PCR; TCRdb's table is partial and in-frame only. The sample yields hundreds of thousands of clones, over 80% seen once. Grouping used clinical history reported by participants in a survey and questionnaire. This clone was detected once. This CDR3 spans 15 amino acids. V trimming: 4 bases; J trimming: 5 bases; junction bases outside the gene matches: 9. The germline V gene encodes CDR1 SGHTA and CDR2 FQGNSA. Sequenced input: PBMCs or T cells enriched from blood (not recorded which). The sequence came from a woman aged 18-29 years who had recovered from COVID-19. The V and J genes are TRBV7-2 and TRBJ2-7; 9 nucleotides match TRBD1. In nucleotides, the CDR3 is TGTGCCAGCAGCTCCGGGACAGGGAGTTTCCACGAGCAGTACTTC. Its translation: CASSSGTGSFHEQYF.